This TCR beta chain derives from a study of shared clonotypes between healthy human individuals. Study conclusions and caveats: The rarefaction results pointed to incomplete sorted-subset sequencing despite large depth.

In the case of this clone: Its antigen is currently unknown.

Per the original methods: For the immunoSEQ data, sequences were junction-only without quality scores, so filtering differed. Here immunoSEQ multiplex PCR was the method, and the copy in TCRdb shows in-frame clones only, minus some. From that table come the V and J calls and clone size; the DNA was used to work out D and trimming. This table has some 580,000 clones, approximately 97% appearing once. Per germline, CDR1 SGHRS and CDR2 YFSETQ. The CDR3 totals 15 residues. Deletions cut 4 bases from V and 0 bases from J, with 10 bases between. Naive CD45RA+ and memory CD45RA-negative subsets were split from CD4+ cells.

The chain uses TRBV5-1 and TRBJ1-4; possible D gene TRBD1, 6 bases. This receptor was identified in a woman in her 30s in good health. Sequenced: naive CD4+ T cells sorted from blood. The subset: CD45RA+ positively selected. DNA of the CDR3: TGCGCCAGCAGCCGAGGGGGTTCAACTAATGAAAAACTGTTTTTT. Translating gives CASSRGGSTNEKLFF.